The 32 T cell receptor beta chains listed next were all sequenced from one sample in a study of control samples from healthy donors and cancer patients. Clones were sequenced by immunoSEQ multiplex PCR, and TCRdb holds only the in-frame ones, with some missing. The sample contains over 60,000 clones, 70% to 90% of which appear only once. What was sequenced was PBMCs. The receptors here all came from a woman aged 55-70 years with head and neck cancer.

The chain links TRBV7-2 to TRBJ2-1, with D perhaps TRBD1 or TRBD2 (6 bases each). The CDR3 extends over 13 amino acids. CDR1 and CDR2 from the germline V gene are SGHTA and FQGNSA. V was trimmed by 1 base and J by 15 bases, leaving 16 bases between them. The CDR3 DNA follows: TGTGCCAGCAGCTTAGTGGGGGGCCCGAGGCCGTTCTTC. This encodes CASSLVGGPRPFF. Full variable domain (outside the CDR3, taken from reference TRBV7-2 and TRBJ2-1): GAGVSQSPSNKVTEKGKDVELRCDPISGHTALYWYRQSLGQGLEFLIYFQGNSAPDKSGLPSDRFSAERTGGSVSTLTIQRTQQEDSAVYLCASSLVGGPRPFFGPGTRLTVL.

The V and J genes are TRBV19 and TRBJ1-1; no reliable D call. The CDR3 loop spans 14 amino acids. Germline V gene sequence: CDR1 LNHDA, CDR2 SQIVND (reference sequence). The V end lost 8 bases, the J end lost 8 bases, and 21 bases lay between the germline ends. The CDR3 DNA sequence: TGTGCCAGTGGACCGACATCCGTGGTTCAGGAAGCTTTCTTT. Translating gives CASGPTSVVQEAFF.

The CDR3 DNA sequence: TGTGCCAGCAAGCTCGGGGGGGCAAGTGTCTATGGCTACACCTTC. This codes for CASKLGGASVYGYTF. The gene calls are TRBV7-3 and TRBJ1-2; D is perhaps TRBD1 (6 bases). V was pared by 7 bases and J by 4 bases, with 19 bases between. Germline loops: CDR1 SGHTA, CDR2 FQGTGA. This CDR3 is built from 15 residues.

This chain links TRBV10-3 with TRBJ1-2, with 12 positions matching TRBD1. Trimming at V came to 6 bases and at J to 8 bases, leaving 4 bases not matched to a gene. From germline, CDR1 is ENHRY and CDR2 SYGVKD. The CDR3 consists of 13 residues. CDR3 sequence reads: CAIRGQGARGYTF. The DNA of the CDR3 is TGTGCCATCAGGGGACAGGGGGCCAGGGGCTACACCTTC.

The chain uses TRBV7-9 and TRBJ1-1; D call uncertain. The CDR3 has 14 amino acids. Germline V gene lookup returns CDR1 SEHNR and CDR2 FQNEAQ (reference sequence). V lost 8 bases and J lost 4, with 17 bases in between. The CDR3 region has the DNA TGTGCCAGCGACCGGACTCTAGGGTCCACTGAAGCTTTCTTT. Translating it yields CASDRTLGSTEAFF.

The V call is TRBV5-4, the J call TRBJ2-2; TRBD1 matches at 8 bases. The CDR3 is 16 amino acids. The J segment lost 3 bases and the V segment lost 3 bases, leaving 7 bases of the junction unmatched. Germline CDR1 SGHNT, CDR2 YYREEE (reference sequence). The CDR3 reads CASSSHRGLDTGELFF. In DNA form, the CDR3 reads TGTGCCAGCAGCTCCCACAGGGGGTTAGACACCGGGGAGCTGTTTTTT.

The V gene is TRBV12-3 or TRBV12-4, the J gene TRBJ1-3, with D hard to call. The CDR3 extends over 13 amino acids. Trimming left V 6 bases short and J 0 bases short, with 6 bases between. CDR3 nucleotide sequence: TGTGCCAGCAGGGTGCTCTCTGGAAACACCATATATTTT. Translation: CASRVLSGNTIYF.

This clone was observed once. This rearrangement joins TRBV9 to TRBJ2-1, with 10 bases fitting TRBD2. The CDR3 runs to 15 residues. The germline gives CDR1 SGDLS, CDR2 YYNGEE. With 4 bases clipped from V and 0 bases from J, the junction kept 1 base outside the gene matches. The CDR3 sequence is CASSSSGSSYNEQFF. CDR3 coding DNA: TGTGCCAGCAGCTCTAGCGGGAGCTCCTACAATGAGCAGTTCTTC.

The chain has TRBV7-8 and TRBJ2-7; D may be TRBD1 (5 bases). The germline gives CDR1 SGHVS, CDR2 FQNEAQ. V lost 4 bases and J 3 bases, leaving 13 bases between the germline ends. The CDR3 runs 14 residues. The CDR3 region is CASSYRTTGYEQYF. The CDR3 DNA follows: TGTGCCAGCAGCTACCGGACAACGGGCTACGAGCAGTACTTC. Full variable domain (remainder filled in from reference TRBV7-8 and TRBJ2-7): GAGVSQSPRYKVAKRGQDVALRCDPISGHVSLFWYQQALGQGPEFLTYFQNEAQLDKSGLPSDRFFAERPEGSVSTLKIQRTQQEDSAVYLCASSYRTTGYEQYFGPGTRLTVT.

The rearrangement joins TRBV19 to TRBJ2-5; a possible D gene is TRBD2 (7 bases). The CDR3 has 16 amino acids. The germline CDR1 and CDR2 sequences are LNHDA and SQIVND (reference sequence). Between the trimmed V and J ends, which lost 3 bases and 2 bases, there was a span of 16 bases. Here the CDR3 reads CASSIKRGGYQETQYF. CDR3 nucleotide sequence: TGTGCCAGTAGTATTAAGAGGGGGGGATATCAAGAGACCCAGTACTTC.

The gene calls are TRBV19 and TRBJ2-4; a weak D match, TRBD1 (5 bases). Between the trimmed V and J ends, which lost 3 bases and 0 bases, there was a span of 15 bases. Germline lookup yields CDR1 LNHDA and CDR2 SQIVND (reference sequence). This CDR3 spans 17 amino acids. CDR3 nucleotides: TGTGCCAGTAGTATCACAGGCTCACCACTAGCCAAAAACATTCAGTACTTC. Its protein product is CASSITGSPLAKNIQYF. Full variable domain (rest looked up from reference TRBV19 and TRBJ2-4): DGGITQSPKYLFRKEGQNVTLSCEQNLNHDAMYWYRQDPGQGLRLIYYSQIVNDFQKGDIAEGYSVSREKKESFPLTVTSAQKNPTAFYLCASSITGSPLAKNIQYFGAGTRLSVL.

The rearrangement links TRBV28 to TRBJ2-2, with a weak D call TRBD1 (5 bases). The CDR3 loop spans 16 amino acids. CDR1 and CDR2 from the germline V gene are MDHEN and SYDVKM. Deletions cut 6 bases from V and 2 bases from J, with 16 bases between. In nucleotides, the CDR3 is TGTGCCAGCAGGTCATTCCCGGACATTAACACCGGGGAGCTGTTTTTT. As protein: CASRSFPDINTGELFF.

The chain recombines TRBV5-1 with TRBJ1-2, with a tentative D call TRBD1 (5 bases). Trimming cost V 4 bases and J 8 bases, with 24 bases left between them. Germline CDR1 reads SGHRS; CDR2 reads YFSETQ. This CDR3 spans 16 amino acids. Here the CDR3 DNA reads TGCGCCAGCAGCCTCAGACAGTCCTCCCCTGCCTCCGGCTACACCTTC. Amino acids: CASSLRQSSPASGYTF.

The chain couples TRBV9 to TRBJ2-5, with 12 nucleotides matching TRBD1. Germline V gene sequence: CDR1 SGDLS, CDR2 YYNGEE. The CDR3 loop spans 19 amino acids. With 2 bases clipped from V and 4 bases from J, the junction kept 15 bases outside the gene matches. CDR3 residues: CASSVIATGQGARGETQYF. CDR3 DNA: TGTGCCAGCAGCGTCATAGCGACGGGACAGGGGGCCAGGGGAGAGACCCAGTACTTC.

J is TRBJ2-5 and V is TRBV7-9, with D possibly TRBD2 on 6 matching bases. V dropped 3 bases and J dropped 5 bases, with 16 bases sitting between them. The CDR3 contains 15 residues. Germline CDR1 and CDR2: SEHNR and FQNEAQ (reference sequence). CDR3 DNA: TGTGCCAGCAGCTTGCGGGATGTTTTCGCGGAGACCCAGTACTTC. Translated: CASSLRDVFAETQYF. Using reference TRBV7-9 and TRBJ2-5 for the parts outside the CDR3, the full variable domain is DTGVSQNPRHKITKRGQNVTFRCDPISEHNRLYWYRQTLGQGPEFLTYFQNEAQLEKSRLLSDRFSAERPKGSFSTLEIQRTEQGDSAMYLCASSLRDVFAETQYFGPGTRLLVL.

This chain joins TRBV20-1 and TRBJ2-7; possibly TRBD1 for D (7 bases). Trimming pared 3 bases from V and 7 bases from J, leaving 16 bases between. The length of the CDR3 is 13 residues. The V gene's germline CDR1 is DFQATT and CDR2 SNEGSKA (reference sequence). This CDR3 is CSASWQGGREQYF. The CDR3, as DNA: TGCAGTGCTAGTTGGCAGGGGGGTAGAGAGCAGTACTTC.

The table lists this clone with a count of one. The chain joins TRBV3-1 (or the pseudogene TRBV3-2) to TRBJ2-7; 12 nucleotides agree with TRBD2. The CDR3 has 18 amino acids. V was pared by 0 bases and J by 2 bases, with 8 bases of the junction left unmatched. Germline V CDR1 and CDR2: LGHDT, YNNKEL (reference sequence). CDR3 sequence: CASSQDLPSGRDTYEQYF. CDR3 sequence (DNA): TGTGCCAGCAGCCAAGATTTACCTAGCGGGAGGGATACCTACGAGCAGTACTTC.

The CDR3 is CASSVSESGAYEQYF. CDR3 bases: TGTGCCAGCAGTGTTAGTGAAAGTGGGGCCTACGAGCAGTACTTC. V is TRBV3-1 (or the pseudogene TRBV3-2) and J is TRBJ2-7; D uncertain. This CDR3 contains 15 residues. V lost 6 bases and J lost 2, with 17 bases in between. Germline values: CDR1 LGHDT, CDR2 YNNKEL (reference sequence).

The J gene is TRBJ2-1, the V gene TRBV2; D remains ambiguous. V lost 2 bases and J lost 0, with 5 bases in between. CDR1 is SNHLY, CDR2 FYNNEI, per germline. CDR3 length: 14 amino acids. CDR3 loop: CASSELSSYNEQFF. Here the CDR3 DNA reads TGTGCCAGCAGTGAACTCAGCTCCTACAATGAGCAGTTCTTC.

The genes are TRBV7-2 and TRBJ1-1; D unclear. The CDR3 covers 14 residues. Germline lookup yields CDR1 SGHTA and CDR2 FQGNSA. Trimming took 4 bases from V and 0 from J, leaving 9 bases between them. The CDR3 here is CASSYLQVNTEAFF. The CDR3 nucleotides are TGTGCCAGCAGCTACCTGCAGGTGAACACTGAAGCTTTCTTT.

The chain has TRBV28 and TRBJ2-7; TRBD1 is a possible D gene (6 bases). V was cut by 6 bases and J by 3 bases, with 15 bases left in between. The V gene's germline CDR1 is MDHEN and CDR2 SYDVKM. The CDR3 is 14 residues long. The CDR3 protein is CASRGAGANYEQYF. The CDR3 bases are TGTGCCAGCAGGGGGGCAGGAGCTAACTACGAGCAGTACTTC.

The chain uses TRBV5-1 and TRBJ2-4; a possible D gene is TRBD2 (6 bases). V dropped 4 bases and J dropped 0 bases, with 14 bases sitting between them. CDR1 and CDR2 from the germline V gene are SGHRS and YFSETQ. The CDR3 totals 16 residues. This chain's CDR3 is CASSATTGLAKNIQYF. CDR3 DNA sequence: TGCGCCAGCAGCGCGACCACGGGACTAGCCAAAAACATTCAGTACTTC.

The V and J genes are TRBV7-9 and TRBJ1-1; a weak D match, TRBD1 (6 bases). Deletions cut 5 bases from V and 4 bases from J, with 20 bases between. The CDR3 covers 16 residues. Germline V CDR1 and CDR2: SEHNR, FQNEAQ (reference sequence). The CDR3 sequence is CASSQFTGPPSTEAFF. The CDR3 nucleotides are TGTGCCAGCAGCCAATTCACAGGGCCCCCCAGCACTGAAGCTTTCTTT.

Comment on this clone: This CDR3 is also generated by other DNA sequences in the sample. The chain uses TRBV6-2 or TRBV6-3 and TRBJ2-5; D not certain. This CDR3 comprises 11 residues. Germline V gene data show CDR1 as MNHEY and CDR2 as SVGEGT. V was cut by 2 bases and J by 5 bases, with 3 bases left in between. The CDR3 DNA reads as TGTGCCAGCAGTTACGGCGAGACCCAGTACTTC. Protein: CASSYGETQYF.

The chain carries TRBV6-6 and TRBJ2-1; D remains unclear. The V end was cut by 8 bases, the J end by 8 bases, with 7 bases between. CDR3 size: 10 residues. Per the germline V gene, CDR1 is MNHNY and CDR2 is SVGAGI (reference sequence). CDR3 coding DNA: TGTGCCAGCGGAAGCTATGAGCAGTTCTTC. This encodes CASGSYEQFF.

The rearrangement joins TRBV6-2 or TRBV6-3 to TRBJ2-1; TRBD2 matches at 10 bases. Germline V gene lookup returns CDR1 MNHEY and CDR2 SVGEGT. This CDR3 region has 17 residues. With V trimmed by 5 bases and J by 8 bases, 15 bases remained unmatched. This CDR3 reads CASSQDPGLAPSHEQFF. CDR3 sequence (DNA): TGTGCCAGCAGTCAAGACCCGGGACTAGCGCCCAGCCATGAGCAGTTCTTC.

CDR3 loop: CASSSTGLNTEAFF. CDR3 sequence (DNA): TGTGCCAGCAGTTCCACAGGGTTGAACACTGAAGCTTTCTTT. The chain joins TRBV6-6 to TRBJ1-1; possible D gene TRBD1, 6 bases. V was trimmed by 4 bases and J by 0 bases, leaving 9 bases between them. The germline gives CDR1 MNHNY, CDR2 SVGAGI (reference sequence). This CDR3 region has 14 residues.

The chain carries TRBV7-8 and TRBJ2-3, with 12 positions matching TRBD2. The CDR3 has 15 residues. The trim removed 3 bases at V and 6 bases at J, leaving 4 bases unmatched. CDR1 is SGHVS, CDR2 FQNEAQ, per germline. DNA of the CDR3: TGTGCCAGCAGCTTCGCTAGCGGGAGGGCGGATACGCAGTATTTT. Its protein product is CASSFASGRADTQYF.

The gene calls are TRBV19 and TRBJ2-5; 8 nucleotides agree with TRBD2. Germline V gene data show CDR1 as LNHDA and CDR2 as SQIVND (reference sequence). The CDR3 contains 16 residues. V lost 3 bases to trimming and J lost 3 bases; unmatched junction nucleotides: 9. CDR3 DNA sequence: TGTGCCAGTAGTATCGCCCGGGGGGGGGCGGAAGAGACCCAGTACTTC. Residues: CASSIARGGAEETQYF.

The chain has TRBV6-4 and TRBJ2-3; D may be TRBD2 (6 bases). The V end was cut by 5 bases, the J end by 6 bases, with 12 bases between. Looked up from germline, CDR1 is MRHNA and CDR2 is SNTAGT. The CDR3 runs to 13 residues. The DNA of the CDR3 is TGTGCCAGCAGTTCGGGACTCCGGGATACGCAGTATTTT. Its protein product is CASSSGLRDTQYF.

This chain connects TRBV7-2 to TRBJ2-7; possibly TRBD1 for D (5 bases). Germline CDR1 is SGHTA and CDR2 is FQGNSA. Trimming removed 3 bases at V and 5 bases at J, with 11 bases between. This CDR3 has 13 residues. The CDR3 nucleotides are TGTGCCAGCAGCTTTGCAGGGTTGGACGAGCAGTACTTC. This sequence encodes CASSFAGLDEQYF.

This chain uses TRBV28 with TRBJ1-6, with D possibly TRBD1 on 5 matching bases. With 6 bases removed from V and 6 bases from J, the gap between germline ends came to 15 bases. Germline V gene sequence: CDR1 MDHEN, CDR2 SYDVKM. The CDR3 length is 15 residues. The CDR3 reads CASSSGGTPNSPLHF. The CDR3 region has the DNA TGTGCCAGCAGCAGTGGTGGGACCCCTAATTCACCCCTCCACTTT.